This T cell receptor beta chain was recovered during a study of cytomegalovirus exposure and HLA in healthy donors. Notes on the study in general: Later on, an analysis showed TCR association rates differing by HLA locus, with DRB1 the most and HLA-C the fewest. The Asian-associated ancestry cluster reportedly had fewer N-insertions than the approximately 670-donor mean in a later analysis. HLA-A and HLA-B allele assignments for most subjects were reportedly predicted accurately using TCR beta sequences. Analysis was carried out at a later point, and it linked a missense DCLRE1C variant to TCR beta V- and J-gene trimming.

This PCR relied on a set of 60 Vbeta primers and 13 Jbeta primers. TCRdb's table, derived via immunoSEQ multiplex PCR, lists solely in-frame clones and lacks some. The data show 150,000 to 200,000 clones, with approximately 71% seen just once and approximately 1.6% held by the top ten. This clone was seen a few times. What it recognizes is unknown. The CDR3 is 15 amino acids. Germline values: CDR1 SGHTA, CDR2 FQGTGA. With V trimmed by 2 bases and J by 4 bases, 5 bases remained unmatched. Sequencing was carried out using PBMCs. This receptor was obtained from a girl aged 5 to 17 in good health and CMV-seronegative. The chain recombines TRBV7-3 with TRBJ2-1, with 7 nucleotides matching TRBD2. CDR3 in amino acids: CASSLRWGGYNEQFF. The DNA of the CDR3 is TGTGCCAGCAGCTTACGGTGGGGGGGGTACAATGAGCAGTTCTTC.